This T cell receptor (beta chain) was recovered during a study of Tregs in tolerant kidney transplant recipients. The germline CDR1 and CDR2 sequences are MGHRA and YSYEKL. Trimming pared 0 bases from V and 7 bases from J, leaving 12 bases between. CDR3 size: 14 residues. Here immunoSEQ multiplex PCR was the method, and the copy in TCRdb shows in-frame clones only, minus some. This table has 100,000 to 150,000 clones, roughly nine tenths appearing once. The genes are TRBV4-1 and TRBJ1-2; maybe TRBD1 (5 bases). Sequenced input: CD4+ T cells from blood. The clonotype was recovered from a human donor in good health. In nucleotides, the CDR3 is TGCGCCAGCAGCCAAGATGGCCAGGGAAGTGGCTACACCTTC. Translated: CASSQDGQGSGYTF.